This TCR beta chain was recorded in a study of early T cells in non-severe SARS-CoV-2 infection. Study at large: RNA in bulk from unsorted whole blood was sequenced, and chains were unpaired.

This clonotype was detected many times. Antigen: not known. Overall study findings and caveats: VDJdb matching favored anti-spike CD8 responses, missing private and CD4 specificities.

The V and J ends lost 2 bases and 3 bases respectively, with 14 bases between them. Per germline, CDR1 MNHEY and CDR2 SMNVEV (reference sequence). The CDR3 is 16 residues long. TCRdb reanalysed the 5' RACE reads using MiXCR and keeps one entry per CDR3 protein. The sample includes 48,000 or so distinct CDR3 sequences, about 6.2% of them seen just once. Sequenced material: whole blood, taken at baseline. This TCR was recovered from an adult who was a healthcare worker with PCR-confirmed SARS-CoV-2 infection or an uninfected control (not recorded which). The chain uses TRBV27 and TRBJ1-3; D unresolved. CDR3 nucleotides: TGTGCCAGCAGTTTACGGGCGGGCGAAATTGGAAACACCATATATTTT. The encoded protein is CASSLRAGEIGNTIYF.